A selection of T cell receptor beta chains follows, all from one sample in a study of OX40 agonist ivuxolimab in advanced cancers. Here immunoSEQ multiplex PCR was the method, and the copy in TCRdb shows in-frame clones only, minus some. The sample carries 83,000 or so clones, roughly 80% recorded once. This specimen consisted of CD4+ or CD8+ T cells sorted from blood, obtained in a trial of the OX40 agonist ivuxolimab. The receptors stem from an adult with an advanced solid tumor such as melanoma, head and neck, liver or kidney cancer. Both conserved end residues are part of each CDR3. Each record gives: CDR3 protein, V gene, J gene.

CDR3: CASSLQQGAHQPQHF; V: TRBV19; J: TRBJ1-5
CDR3: CASSSSGTGKYF; V: TRBV7-3; J: TRBJ2-3
CDR3: CASSVGLGYSPLHF; V: TRBV9; J: TRBJ1-6
CDR3: CSVREGSGNTIYF; V: TRBV29-1; J: TRBJ1-3
CDR3: CASSLGHRVPNTEAFF; V: TRBV5-1; J: TRBJ1-1
CDR3: CASSRWRYGYTF; V: TRBV7-9; J: TRBJ1-2
CDR3: CASSTGGAEDTQYF; V: TRBV6-6; J: TRBJ2-3
CDR3: CASSAVNEQFF; V: TRBV10-2; J: TRBJ2-1
CDR3: CASSQAGQNEQFF; V: TRBV7-3; J: TRBJ2-1
CDR3: CAWSREGPLHF; V: TRBV30; J: TRBJ1-6
CDR3: CASSLGLRRETQYF; V: TRBV7-2; J: TRBJ2-5
CDR3: CATRDPPVGETQYF; V: TRBV15; J: TRBJ2-5
CDR3: CAYQGQLSYEQYF; V: TRBV30; J: .
CDR3: CASSYSGQGAFNEQFF; V: TRBV6-5; J: TRBJ2-1
CDR3: CASSQLRGRGNEQFF; V: TRBV14; J: TRBJ2-1
CDR3: CAWSVRQGLLNEKLFF; V: TRBV30; J: TRBJ1-4